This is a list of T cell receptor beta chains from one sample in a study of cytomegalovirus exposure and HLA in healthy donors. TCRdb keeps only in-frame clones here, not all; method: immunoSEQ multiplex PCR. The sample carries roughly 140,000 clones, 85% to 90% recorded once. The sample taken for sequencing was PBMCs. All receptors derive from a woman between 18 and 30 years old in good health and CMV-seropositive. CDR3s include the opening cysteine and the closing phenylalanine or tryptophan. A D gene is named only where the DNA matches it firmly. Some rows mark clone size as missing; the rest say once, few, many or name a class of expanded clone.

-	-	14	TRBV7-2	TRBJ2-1	TGTGCCAGCAGCTCACTAGCCCCATACAATGAGCAGTTCTTC	CASSSLAPYNEQFF
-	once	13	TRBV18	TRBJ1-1	TGTGCCAGCTCACCAGCAGGGAACACTGAAGCTTTCTTT	CASSPAGNTEAFF
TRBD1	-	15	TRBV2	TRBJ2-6	TGTGCCAGCATAGAAGGGGGCGCTGGGGCCAACGTCCTGACTTTC	CASIEGGAGANVLTF
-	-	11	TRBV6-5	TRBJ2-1	TGTGCCAGCAGGAGGTCAAGTGAGCAGTTCTTC	CASRRSSEQFF
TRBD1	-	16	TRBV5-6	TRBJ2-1	TGTGCCAGCAGCTGGGAGACAGGGGGCAGTTACAATGAGCAGTTCTTC	CASSWETGGSYNEQFF
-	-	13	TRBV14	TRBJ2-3	TGTGCCAGCAGCCAAGTGGGTTTAGCTACGCAGTATTTT	CASSQVGLATQYF
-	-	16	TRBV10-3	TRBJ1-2	TGTGCCATCAGTGAACTGGTATTAGGAGGGGTTGCTGGCTACACCTTC	CAISELVLGGVAGYTF
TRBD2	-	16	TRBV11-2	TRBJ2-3	TGTGCCAGCAGCTTAGATCCGAGCGGGAGAACAGATACGCAGTATTTT	CASSLDPSGRTDTQYF
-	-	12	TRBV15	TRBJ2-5	TGTGCCACCAGCACCCTACAAGAGACCCAGTACTTC	CATSTLQETQYF
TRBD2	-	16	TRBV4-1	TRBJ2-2	TGCGCCAGCAGCCCAAGGGTAGCGGGATTGACCGGGGAGCTGTTTTTT	CASSPRVAGLTGELFF
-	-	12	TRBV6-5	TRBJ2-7	TGTGCCGTAGGGACTGGCTCCTACGAGCAGTACTTC	CAVGTGSYEQYF
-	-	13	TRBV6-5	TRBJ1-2	TGTGCCAGCACCCCCTCGAGGGGGGGAGGCTACACCTTC	CASTPSRGGGYTF
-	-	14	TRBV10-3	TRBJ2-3	TGTGCCACCCTTGGAGCGGAGCCCACAGATACGCAGTATTTT	CATLGAEPTDTQYF
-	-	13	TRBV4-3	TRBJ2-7	TGCGCCAGCAGCCAAGACCTAGGCTACGAGCAGTACTTC	CASSQDLGYEQYF
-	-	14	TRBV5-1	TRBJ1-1	TGCGCCAGCAGTCCTAAAGGGGGGAACACTGAAGCTTTCTTT	CASSPKGGNTEAFF
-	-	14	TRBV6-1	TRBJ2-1	TGTGCCAGCAGTGAATCACGGACTATAGCGGAGCAGTTCTTC	CASSESRTIAEQFF
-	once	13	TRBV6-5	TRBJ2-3	TGTGCCAGCAGAAGAGGGAGCACAGATACGCAGTATTTT	CASRRGSTDTQYF
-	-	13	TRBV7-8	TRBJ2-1	TGTGCCAGCAGCTTTCTCCGCGGAACAATGCAGTTCTTC	CASSFLRGTMQFF
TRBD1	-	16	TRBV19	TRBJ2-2	TGTGCCAGTAGTATTGGACAGGGGGCTGGTTACGGGGAGCTGTTTTTT	CASSIGQGAGYGELFF
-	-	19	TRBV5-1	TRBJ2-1	TGCGCCAGCAGCCTAGAATCTTACGGGAGAGTCGGTCGTGACAATGAGCAGTTCTTC	CASSLESYGRVGRDNEQFF
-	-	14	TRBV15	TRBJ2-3	TGTGCCACAAACCAGGGGATAGCCACAGATACGCAGTATTTT	CATNQGIATDTQYF
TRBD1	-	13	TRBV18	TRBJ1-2	TGTGCCAGCTCACTCCGGGACAGGGATGGCTACACCTTC	CASSLRDRDGYTF
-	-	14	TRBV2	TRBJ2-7	TGTGCCAGCAGGGAGGGTTTTAGCTCCTACGAGCAGTACTTC	CASREGFSSYEQYF
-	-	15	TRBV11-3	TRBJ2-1	TGTGCCAGCAGCTTATCTAGACTATCCGGCAATGAGCAGTTCTTC	CASSLSRLSGNEQFF
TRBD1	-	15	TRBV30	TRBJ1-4	TGTGCCTGGAGTAAGGGGACAGTCACTAATGAAAAACTGTTTTTT	CAWSKGTVTNEKLFF
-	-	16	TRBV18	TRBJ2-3	TGTGCCAGCTCACCACCGCAGGGCCGGGTGGCAGATACGCAGTATTTT	CASSPPQGRVADTQYF
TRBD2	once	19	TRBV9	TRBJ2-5	TGTGCCAGCAGCCTGAGAGACCAACCTCTAGCGGGGAAAGGAGAGACCCAGTACTTC	CASSLRDQPLAGKGETQYF
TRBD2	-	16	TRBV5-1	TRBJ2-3	TGCGCCAGCAGCTTGGCCGCGACTAGCGGCACAGATACGCAGTATTTT	CASSLAATSGTDTQYF
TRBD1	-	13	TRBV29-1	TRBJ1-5	TGCAGCGCCGGGACAGGGATGGGACAGCCCCAGCATTTT	CSAGTGMGQPQHF
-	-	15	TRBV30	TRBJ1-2	TGTGCCTGGAGAAGGCGGGACCGCACTAACTATGGCTACACCTTC	CAWRRRDRTNYGYTF
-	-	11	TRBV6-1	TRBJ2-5	TGTGCCAGCAGAGGGGAAGAGACCCAGTACTTC	CASRGEETQYF
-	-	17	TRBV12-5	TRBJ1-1	TGTGCTAGTGCTCCCCCCAGGGGCGTCGGGTGGAACACTGAAGCTTTCTTT	CASAPPRGVGWNTEAFF
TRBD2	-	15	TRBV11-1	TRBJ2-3	TGTGCCAGCAGCTTAGAACTAGCGGGCACAGATACGCAGTATTTT	CASSLELAGTDTQYF
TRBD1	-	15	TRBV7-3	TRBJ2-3	TGTGCCAGCAGCATTACAGGGGGTTTTACAGATACGCAGTATTTT	CASSITGGFTDTQYF
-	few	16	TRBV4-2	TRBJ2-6	TGTGCCAGCAGCCAAGACAGGGACTCTGGGGCCAACGTCCTGACTTTC	CASSQDRDSGANVLTF
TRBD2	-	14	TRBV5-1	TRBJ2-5	TGCGCCAGCAGCTCGTCTAGCGGGAGGGGGACCCAGTACTTC	CASSSSSGRGTQYF
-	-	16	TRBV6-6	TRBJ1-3	TGTGCCAGCAGTTACTCAGCAGGCCTCTCTGGAAACACCATATATTTT	CASSYSAGLSGNTIYF
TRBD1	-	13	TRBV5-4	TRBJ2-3	TGTGCCAGCAGGCCCGGGACAGAAGATACGCAGTATTTT	CASRPGTEDTQYF
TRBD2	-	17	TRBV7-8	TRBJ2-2	TGTGCCAGCAGCCCACTAGCGGTCCTGCCGAACACCGGGGAGCTGTTTTTT	CASSPLAVLPNTGELFF
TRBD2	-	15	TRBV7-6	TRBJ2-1	TGTGCCAGCAGCTCCCTAGCGGGCCCCATCAATGAGCAGTTCTTC	CASSSLAGPINEQFF